These 30 T cell receptor beta chains were sequenced from one sample in a study of shared clonotypes between healthy human individuals. Profiled with immunoSEQ multiplex PCR; TCRdb holds only in-frame clones, not every one. The data show about 2 million clones, over 85% seen once. Selected positively for CCR7 and CD45RO-negative, naive CD8 cells excluded terminally differentiated effector memory CD45RA+ cells. Source material: naive CD8+ T cells sorted from blood. Receptors originate from a man between 18 and 29 years old in good health.

The chain couples TRBV11-2 to TRBJ2-2; D remains unclear. Looked up from germline, CDR1 is SGHAT and CDR2 is FQNNGV. This CDR3 is built from 13 residues. Deletions cut 0 bases from V and 5 bases from J, with 4 bases between. In DNA, the CDR3 is TGTGCCAGCAGCTTAGAGGCTACCGGGGAGCTGTTTTTT. This codes for CASSLEATGELFF. The whole variable domain, remainder taken from reference TRBV11-2 and TRBJ2-2, is EAGVAQSPRYKIIEKRQSVAFWCNPISGHATLYWYQQILGQGPKLLIQFQNNGVVDDSQLPKDRFSAERLKGVDSTLKIQPAKLEDSAVYLCASSLEATGELFFGEGSRLTVL.

The chain joins TRBV6-6 to TRBJ2-7; 7 bases fit TRBD2. Per the germline V gene, CDR1 is MNHNY and CDR2 is SVGAGI (reference sequence). Unmatched junction bases numbered 18, after V lost 7 bases and J lost 6 bases. The CDR3 totals 16 residues. The CDR3 bases are TGTGCCAGCACCCTGACGGGCGGGGGTATAGGGTCCGAGCAGTACTTC. Translated: CASTLTGGGIGSEQYF.

The chain is built from TRBV30 and TRBJ1-1; 7 bases line up with TRBD1. With V trimmed by 0 bases and J by 6 bases, 10 bases remained unmatched. Per germline, CDR1 GTSNPN and CDR2 SVGIG (reference sequence). The CDR3 covers 15 residues. For the CDR3, the DNA is TGTGCCTGGAGTGTAGGTCCAGGGGGACTCTCTGAAGCTTTCTTT. It specifies CAWSVGPGGLSEAFF. The full variable domain, its missing parts supplied by reference TRBV30 and TRBJ1-1, is SQTIHQWPATLVQPVGSPLSLECTVEGTSNPNLYWYRQAAGRGLQLLFYSVGIGQISSEVPQNLSASRPQDRQFILSSKKLLLSDSGFYLCAWSVGPGGLSEAFFGQGTRLTVV.

The CDR3 protein is CSVLAGGSGIQYF. The CDR3, as DNA: TGCAGCGTTTTGGCAGGGGGATCGGGCATTCAGTACTTC. The chain is built from TRBV29-1 and TRBJ2-4, with TRBD1 identical over 7 bases. Germline CDR1 is SQVTM and CDR2 is ANQGSEA. The CDR3 length is 13 residues. The V segment lost 5 bases and the J segment 9 bases; nucleotides outside the gene matches: 10.

The genes are TRBV7-2 and TRBJ1-3; D is ambiguous. The V and J ends lost 2 bases and 0 bases respectively, with 8 bases between them. The CDR3 extends over 15 amino acids. The germline gives CDR1 SGHTA, CDR2 FQGNSA. As DNA, the CDR3 is TGTGCCAGCAGCTTAAGATGGGACTCTGGAAACACCATATATTTT. This sequence encodes CASSLRWDSGNTIYF.

The chain has TRBV6-1 and TRBJ2-7, with D unresolved. Germline assignment: CDR1 MNHNS and CDR2 SASEGT. V gave up 3 bases and J gave up 3 bases, with 3 bases separating them. The length of the CDR3 is 11 residues. CDR3 protein: CASSDIYEQYF. The CDR3 DNA sequence: TGTGCCAGCAGTGACATCTACGAGCAGTACTTC.

This chain joins TRBV9 and TRBJ2-2, with 10 bases lining up with TRBD1. The germline CDR1 and CDR2 sequences are SGDLS and YYNGEE. V was clipped by 3 bases and J by 7 bases; unmatched bases: 6. The CDR3 is made up of 15 amino acids. As DNA, the CDR3 is TGTGCCAGCAGCGGTCCGGGACAGGGGCACGGGGAGCTGTTTTTT. Its protein product is CASSGPGQGHGELFF.

This clone has just one count. The chain combines TRBV7-8 with TRBJ2-7, with TRBD1 identical over 8 bases. V gave up 4 bases and J gave up 6 bases; unmatched junction bases: 8. CDR1 is SGHVS, CDR2 FQNEAQ, per germline. The CDR3 runs 14 residues. The CDR3 protein is CASSSSDRAGEQYF. As DNA, the CDR3 is TGTGCCAGCAGCTCCTCGGACAGGGCGGGCGAGCAGTACTTC.

The gene calls are TRBV19 and TRBJ1-1; D is undetermined. The CDR3 runs to 13 residues. Deletions cut 3 bases from V and 2 bases from J, with 7 bases between. Per germline, CDR1 LNHDA and CDR2 SQIVND (reference sequence). This chain's CDR3 is CASSISTNTEAFF. CDR3 in DNA: TGTGCCAGTAGTATTAGCACTAACACTGAAGCTTTCTTT.

The chain uses TRBV27 and TRBJ2-7, with unresolved D. The germline V gene has CDR1 MNHEY and CDR2 SMNVEV (reference sequence). Trimming stripped 2 bases from V and 1 base from J, with 12 bases between. This CDR3 spans 15 amino acids. CDR3 coding DNA: TGTGCCAGCAGTTTAAAGCCCACCCTATCCTACGAGCAGTACTTC. It specifies CASSLKPTLSYEQYF.

The chain is built from TRBV9 and TRBJ1-2; no reliable D call. With 4 bases removed from V and 1 base from J, the gap between germline ends came to 14 bases. The CDR3 length is 15 residues. Germline V lookup: CDR1 SGDLS, CDR2 YYNGEE. CDR3 sequence reads: CASSPYKEGNYGYTF. The CDR3 DNA reads as TGTGCCAGCAGCCCCTACAAGGAGGGTAACTATGGCTACACCTTC.

The chain recombines TRBV5-8 with TRBJ1-1; weak D call: TRBD1 (6 bases). The CDR3 length is 12 residues. V lost 4 bases and J 7 bases, leaving 11 bases between the germline ends. Germline V gene lookup returns CDR1 SGHTS and CDR2 YDEGEE. The CDR3 is CASSRGAVEAFF. The CDR3 DNA reads as TGTGCCAGCAGCCGGGGGGCGGTTGAAGCTTTCTTT.

Comment on this clone: The same CDR3 can be traced to other DNA sequences in this sample. V gene TRBV7-9 combines with J gene TRBJ2-3, with D unclear. The length of the CDR3 is 13 residues. The V and J ends lost 5 bases and 2 bases respectively, with 8 bases between them. Germline values: CDR1 SEHNR, CDR2 FQNEAQ (reference sequence). The CDR3 sequence: CASSLPNTDTQYF. The CDR3 DNA is TGTGCCAGCAGCCTTCCCAACACAGATACGCAGTATTTT.

The rearrangement uses TRBV5-5 and TRBJ1-6; possibly TRBD1 for D (6 bases). V lost 6 bases to trimming and J lost 0 bases, with 16 bases between them. Looked up from germline, CDR1 is SGHKS and CDR2 is YYEKEE (reference sequence). The CDR3 has 17 amino acids. CDR3 bases: TGTGCCAGCACCTGGGGGGCCAAAAGCTCCTATAATTCACCCCTCCACTTT. It translates to CASTWGAKSSYNSPLHF.

The V call is TRBV5-1, the J call TRBJ2-7, with TRBD2 matching 7 bases. J lost 4 bases, V lost 4 bases, and 8 bases had no gene match. Germline loops: CDR1 SGHRS, CDR2 YFSETQ. This CDR3 region has 14 residues. CDR3 protein: CASSPRLAAYEQYF. CDR3 coding DNA: TGCGCCAGCAGCCCTCGCCTAGCGGCATACGAGCAGTACTTC.

The rearrangement joins TRBV13 to TRBJ1-5; 7 bases line up with TRBD1. V dropped 6 bases and J dropped 9; count of bases not matched to a gene: 14. Germline loops: CDR1 PRHDT, CDR2 FYEKMQ (reference sequence). The CDR3 has 15 residues. The CDR3 DNA reads as TGTGCCAGCAGTCTGGGGGGACAGAATGGAGGGCCCCAGCATTTT. Translated, it gives CASSLGGQNGGPQHF.

The chain couples TRBV4-1 to TRBJ1-5; 9 bases fit TRBD1. This CDR3 has 16 residues. V shed 2 bases and J 2 bases; nucleotides not matched to a gene: 4. In germline, CDR1 is MGHRA, CDR2 YSYEKL. The CDR3 spells CASSQQQGAGNQPQHF. CDR3 sequence (DNA): TGCGCCAGCAGCCAACAACAGGGGGCTGGCAATCAGCCCCAGCATTTT.

The chain carries TRBV7-9 and TRBJ2-7; weak D call: TRBD1 (6 bases). V dropped 2 bases and J dropped 5 bases, with 10 bases sitting between them. This CDR3 spans 13 amino acids. Germline CDR1 reads SEHNR; CDR2 reads FQNEAQ (reference sequence). CDR3 amino acids: CASSLNRVDEQYF. CDR3 nucleotide sequence: TGTGCCAGCAGCTTAAACAGGGTGGACGAGCAGTACTTC.

The V gene is TRBV19, the J gene TRBJ1-2; D is unclear. Trimming left V 7 bases short and J 2 bases short, with 11 bases between. The CDR3 is 13 residues long. Germline assignment: CDR1 LNHDA and CDR2 SQIVND (reference sequence). CDR3 residues: CASNSAPNYGYTF. As DNA, the CDR3 is TGTGCCAGTAATTCAGCACCAAACTATGGCTACACCTTC.

The CDR3 DNA reads TGTGCCAGCAGCCTCATCCCGGACAGCGCTTACACTGAAGCTTTCTTT. This gives the protein CASSLIPDSAYTEAFF. The genes are TRBV7-9 and TRBJ1-1, with D maybe TRBD1 (6 bases). V was clipped by 5 bases and J by 3 bases, with 19 bases between them. CDR3 length equals 16 residues. Germline-derived CDR1 and CDR2 are SEHNR and FQNEAQ (reference sequence).

The chain links TRBV7-8 to TRBJ2-7, with TRBD2 identical over 13 bases. Germline CDR1 reads SGHVS; CDR2 reads FQNEAQ. The V and J ends lost 3 bases and 6 bases, in that order; junction bases with no gene match: 14. The CDR3 contains 18 residues. CDR3 coding DNA: TGTGCCAGCAGCTTCAAACTAGCGGGGGGGCAAGAGATCGGCGAGCAGTACTTC. Translation: CASSFKLAGGQEIGEQYF.

The V and J genes are TRBV13 and TRBJ2-1, with TRBD2 identical over 9 bases. The V gene end was trimmed by 5 bases and the J gene end by 3 bases; junction bases not matched to a gene: 14. CDR3 length: 18 amino acids. The germline gives CDR1 PRHDT, CDR2 FYEKMQ (reference sequence). CDR3 in DNA: TGTGCCAGCAGCCCCCAAACCCTCAGCGGGAGGCGCTACAATGAGCAGTTCTTC. It translates to CASSPQTLSGRRYNEQFF.

V and J are TRBV7-9 and TRBJ2-7; D remains ambiguous. The V end lost 1 base, the J end lost 3 bases, and 13 bases lay between the germline ends. Germline CDR1 and CDR2: SEHNR and FQNEAQ (reference sequence). This CDR3 comprises 15 residues. This chain's CDR3 is CASSLDFSQFYEQYF. CDR3 coding DNA: TGTGCCAGCAGCTTAGATTTTAGCCAGTTCTACGAGCAGTACTTC.

The chain links TRBV5-6 to TRBJ2-3, with 10 bases that match TRBD1. V shed 3 bases, J shed 2 bases, and the junction held 15 bases outside the gene matches. CDR3 length: 19 residues. Germline V lookup: CDR1 SGHDT, CDR2 YYEEEE. The CDR3 region is CASSSPGQGTGEHTDTQYF. CDR3 bases: TGTGCCAGCAGCTCACCGGGACAGGGGACGGGGGAACACACAGATACGCAGTATTTT.

As for this clone: This CDR3 is also generated by other DNA sequences in the sample. The chain links TRBV9 to TRBJ1-2, with 11 bases lining up with TRBD1. The CDR3 is made up of 16 amino acids. V dropped 0 bases and J dropped 2; count of bases not matched to a gene: 3. Germline values: CDR1 SGDLS, CDR2 YYNGEE. The CDR3: CASSVARDRGNYGYTF. The CDR3 nucleotides read TGTGCCAGCAGCGTAGCGAGGGACAGGGGGAACTATGGCTACACCTTC. Looking up the rest from reference TRBV9 and TRBJ1-2 gives the full variable domain: DSGVTQTPKHLITATGQRVTLRCSPRSGDLSVYWYQQSLDQGLQFLIQYYNGEERAKGNILERFSAQQFPDLHSELNLSSLELGDSALYFCASSVARDRGNYGYTFGSGTRLTVV.

This chain links TRBV5-1 with TRBJ2-7, with TRBD1 matching over 9 bases. Germline V gives CDR1 SGHRS, CDR2 YFSETQ. The CDR3 sequence is 15 residues long. The V and J ends lost 4 bases and 2 bases, in that order; junction bases with no gene match: 7. CDR3 bases: TGCGCCAGCAGCGAGGGACAGGGAGTCCCCTACGAGCAGTACTTC. This codes for CASSEGQGVPYEQYF.

This chain links TRBV2 with TRBJ1-6; maybe TRBD1 (6 bases). Germline CDR1 SNHLY, CDR2 FYNNEI. Trimming cost V 5 bases and J 2 bases, with 19 bases left between them. The CDR3 is 18 amino acids. CDR3 sequence: CASSPGDTGGAYNSPLHF. CDR3 nucleotide sequence: TGTGCCAGCAGTCCAGGGGATACAGGCGGGGCCTATAATTCACCCCTCCACTTT.

The J gene is TRBJ2-5, the V gene TRBV11-2; 11 bases map to TRBD2. Trimming removed 2 bases from V and 7 bases from J; junction bases left unmatched: 3. The CDR3 has 14 amino acids. Germline V gene data show CDR1 as SGHAT and CDR2 as FQNNGV. CDR3 DNA sequence: TGTGCCAGCAGCTTACTAGCGGGGGGAGGGACCCAGTACTTC. The encoded protein is CASSLLAGGGTQYF.

A note on this clone: One junction end does not reproduce the germline sequence, and a read error may be involved. The same CDR3 can be traced to other DNA sequences in this sample. The J gene is TRBJ2-7, the V gene TRBV13, with D maybe TRBD2 (6 bases). The CDR3 covers 14 residues. Germline CDR1 is PRHDT and CDR2 is FYEKMQ (reference sequence). As DNA, the CDR3 is TGTGCCAGCAGCCTAGGGACGGGAGCCTACGAGCAGTACTTC. Protein product: CASSLGTGAYEQYF.

Details on this clone: Distinct nucleotide sequences in the sample also encode this CDR3. This chain links TRBV7-9 with TRBJ1-2, with TRBD1 identical over 8 bases. Germline V gene data show CDR1 as SEHNR and CDR2 as FQNEAQ (reference sequence). With 4 bases clipped from V and 1 base from J, the junction kept 2 bases outside the gene matches. The CDR3 has 14 amino acids. The DNA of the CDR3 is TGTGCCAGCAGCTCAGGGGGCAGTAACTATGGCTACACCTTC. This encodes CASSSGGSNYGYTF.